One and the same sample provided the 30 T cell receptor beta chains below, sequenced in a study of cytomegalovirus exposure and HLA in healthy donors (dated by TCRdb to 2016 to 2017). To prepare the library, the immunoSEQ multiplex PCR assay was applied. For the multiplex PCR, a mixture combining 60 forward primers for TCR Vbeta segments and 13 reverse primers for TCR Jbeta segments was used. In its TCRdb copy, this immuneACCESS table keeps in-frame sequences only and misses some clones. Where compared with another copy, unresolved V genes explain less than half of these, and the others have no known cause. Within this sample are roughly 200,000 clones, with about 84% of them counted one time only. Of the sample, over 12% is held by the ten largest clones. Sequenced input: PBMCs. The receptors shown here come from a woman aged 25 to 39 in good health and CMV-seropositive.

The chain uses TRBV29-1 and TRBJ2-1; 8 positions match TRBD1. The CDR3 consists of 15 residues. Germline CDR1 reads SQVTM; CDR2 reads ANQGSEA. J lost 1 base, V lost 6 bases, and 8 bases had no gene match. The CDR3 spells CSVSQGARSYNEQFF. In DNA form, the CDR3 reads TGCAGCGTCTCCCAGGGGGCAAGATCCTACAATGAGCAGTTCTTC.

This clone was detected only once. V usage is TRBV7-2 and J usage is TRBJ2-7, with a tentative D call TRBD2 (6 bases). V was trimmed by 2 bases and J by 5 bases, leaving 13 bases between them. The CDR3 has 14 residues. Germline values: CDR1 SGHTA, CDR2 FQGNSA. CDR3 nucleotide sequence: TGTGCCAGCAGCTTATTAAGTTGGGGGGACGAGCAGTACTTC. As protein: CASSLLSWGDEQYF. The full variable domain, in which reference TRBV7-2 and TRBJ2-7 provide the parts outside the CDR3, is GAGVSQSPSNKVTEKGKDVELRCDPISGHTALYWYRQSLGQGLEFLIYFQGNSAPDKSGLPSDRFSAERTGGSVSTLTIQRTQQEDSAVYLCASSLLSWGDEQYFGPGTRLTVT.

The rearrangement uses TRBV7-6 and TRBJ2-1; a weak D match, TRBD2 (5 bases). CDR3 length: 16 residues. Trimming shortened V by 0 bases and J by 7 bases, and 16 bases separated the two germline ends. CDR1 SGHVS and CDR2 FNYEAQ come from the germline V gene. CDR3 amino acids: CASSLAEGPPLNEQFF. CDR3 nucleotide sequence: TGTGCCAGCAGCTTAGCCGAGGGCCCCCCTTTAAATGAGCAGTTCTTC.

V usage is TRBV5-1 and J usage is TRBJ1-1; D remains unclear. The V end was cut by 5 bases, the J end by 11 bases, with 19 bases between. Germline V CDR1 and CDR2: SGHRS, YFSETQ. The CDR3 contains 13 residues. This chain's CDR3 is CASRDTPEMLAFF. Written as DNA, the CDR3 is TGCGCCAGCAGAGATACGCCGGAGATGTTGGCTTTCTTT.

The chain recombines TRBV29-1 with TRBJ2-7, with 8 bases that match TRBD1. Trimming cost V 5 bases and J 2 bases; bases outside gene matches: 14. Per germline, CDR1 SQVTM and CDR2 ANQGSEA. The length of the CDR3 is 16 residues. The CDR3 region has the DNA TGCAGCGTTTCTGGCAGGGGGCAATTTTCGCCCTACGAGCAGTACTTC. Translating gives CSVSGRGQFSPYEQYF.

DNA for the CDR3: TGTGCCAGCAGGGCGACGACAGGACGAGCGGCAGATACGCAGTATTTT. Translated, it gives CASRATTGRAADTQYF. This chain joins TRBV2 and TRBJ2-3, with D tentatively TRBD1 (6 bases). The germline V gene encodes CDR1 SNHLY and CDR2 FYNNEI. This CDR3 contains 16 residues. Trimming stripped 6 bases from V and 4 bases from J, with 20 bases between.

V and J are TRBV7-9 and TRBJ2-7, with D possibly TRBD1 on 5 matching bases. Trimming removed 4 bases at V and 5 bases at J, with 12 bases between. There are 13 residues in the CDR3. Germline V gene data show CDR1 as SEHNR and CDR2 as FQNEAQ (reference sequence). The CDR3 protein is CASSSDSIDEQYF. CDR3 DNA: TGTGCCAGCAGCTCAGACAGTATCGACGAGCAGTACTTC.

The chain employs TRBV30 and TRBJ1-5; D uncertain. V was cut by 0 bases and J by 9 bases, with 12 bases left in between. CDR1 is GTSNPN, CDR2 SVGIG, per germline (reference sequence). The CDR3 runs 13 residues. DNA of the CDR3: TGTGCCTGGAGTGTAGAAGTGTTGAGGCCCCAGCATTTT. Its translation is CAWSVEVLRPQHF. The full variable domain, completed using reference TRBV30 and TRBJ1-5, is SQTIHQWPATLVQPVGSPLSLECTVEGTSNPNLYWYRQAAGRGLQLLFYSVGIGQISSEVPQNLSASRPQDRQFILSSKKLLLSDSGFYLCAWSVEVLRPQHFGDGTRLSIL.

The V call is TRBV27, the J call TRBJ2-6; 10 bases match TRBD2. Trimming cost V 10 bases and J 4 bases; bases outside gene matches: 10. CDR3 length: 16 amino acids. Germline V gene sequence: CDR1 MNHEY, CDR2 SMNVEV (reference sequence). For the CDR3, the DNA is TGTGCCACCCGACTGAGCGGGGGGGACGGGGCCAACGTCCTGACTTTC. This translates into CATRLSGGDGANVLTF.

The chain links TRBV11-2 to TRBJ2-7; perhaps TRBD2 as D (5 bases). The CDR3 consists of 14 residues. Per germline, CDR1 SGHAT and CDR2 FQNNGV. The V end was cut by 5 bases, the J end by 3 bases, with 14 bases between. The CDR3 here is CASSPGVRSYEQYF. The CDR3 bases are TGTGCCAGCAGCCCCGGGGTGAGAAGCTACGAGCAGTACTTC.

The chain has TRBV30 and TRBJ1-6, with 7 bases lining up with TRBD1. The CDR3 runs to 15 residues. Germline loops: CDR1 GTSNPN, CDR2 SVGIG (reference sequence). The ends lost 3 bases at V and 10 bases at J; junction bases unmatched: 12. DNA of the CDR3: TGTGCCTGGAGCAAAACAGGGGACCCTGGCTCACCCCTCCACTTT. Translating gives CAWSKTGDPGSPLHF.

The rearrangement joins TRBV6-5 to TRBJ1-3; TRBD1 aligns across 7 bases. J gave up 4 bases and V 0 bases, and 0 bases lay outside the gene matches. This CDR3 has 14 amino acids. In germline, CDR1 is MNHEY, CDR2 SVGAGI. Written as DNA, the CDR3 is TGTGCCAGCAGTTACTCGACAGGGGGAAACACCATATATTTT. It translates to CASSYSTGGNTIYF.

The rearrangement uses TRBV28 and TRBJ1-2; D remains ambiguous. The CDR3 length is 15 residues. Trimming shortened V by 3 bases and J by 0 bases, and 11 bases separated the two germline ends. Germline V gene sequence: CDR1 MDHEN, CDR2 SYDVKM. CDR3 protein: CASSFSTGTNYGYTF. The CDR3 bases are TGTGCCAGCAGTTTTTCGACGGGTACTAACTATGGCTACACCTTC.

Only a few counts were recorded for this clone. The chain employs TRBV6-6 and TRBJ1-2; weak D call: TRBD1 (5 bases). V was shortened by 2 bases and J by 5 bases, with 9 bases between the two germline ends. This CDR3 region has 13 residues. Per the germline V gene, CDR1 is MNHNY and CDR2 is SVGAGI (reference sequence). The CDR3 DNA reads as TGTGCCAGCAGTTACGGGGCTTCTTATGGCTACACCTTC. Its translation: CASSYGASYGYTF.

The chain has TRBV30 and TRBJ2-4, with D possibly matching TRBD2 (5 bases). V was shortened by 4 bases and J by 9 bases, with 19 bases between the two germline ends. The CDR3 extends over 14 amino acids. CDR1 and CDR2 (germline): GTSNPN, SVGIG (reference sequence). The CDR3 protein is CAWTGTGVQGIQYF. In nucleotides, the CDR3 is TGTGCCTGGACCGGAACCGGGGTCCAAGGCATTCAGTACTTC.

The genes are TRBV28 and TRBJ1-5; the match to TRBD1 covers 11 bases. This CDR3 region has 15 residues. Germline V CDR1 and CDR2: MDHEN, SYDVKM. The V gene end was trimmed by 7 bases and the J gene end by 4 bases; junction bases not matched to a gene: 6. CDR3 sequence reads: CASIPDRGLNQPQHF. The CDR3 bases are TGTGCCAGCATCCCGGACAGGGGGCTAAATCAGCCCCAGCATTTT.

The J gene is TRBJ1-1, the V gene TRBV12-5, with D possibly being TRBD1 (5 bases). Trimming took 2 bases from V and 2 from J, leaving 12 bases between them. Germline lookup yields CDR1 LGHNT and CDR2 FRNRAP. The CDR3 contains 15 residues. In DNA, the CDR3 is TGTGCTAGTGGTTTGCTCAACGGACACAACACTGAAGCTTTCTTT. This encodes CASGLLNGHNTEAFF.

The chain couples TRBV18 to TRBJ2-5; D is perhaps TRBD1 (5 bases). Germline values: CDR1 KGHSH, CDR2 LQKENI. V shed 6 bases and J shed 3 bases, with 17 bases lying between them. The CDR3 has 15 amino acids. CDR3 residues: CASSASRTNKETQYF. The CDR3 bases are TGTGCCAGCTCGGCCAGTAGGACAAATAAAGAGACCCAGTACTTC. The full variable domain, rest sourced from reference TRBV18 and TRBJ2-5, is NAGVMQNPRHLVRRRGQEARLRCSPMKGHSHVYWYRQLPEEGLKFMVYLQKENIIDESGMPKERFSAEFPKEGPSILRIQQVVRGDSAAYFCASSASRTNKETQYFGPGTRLLVL.

This chain connects TRBV4-2 to TRBJ2-7; 16 bases are shared with TRBD2. After removal of 4 bases from V and 5 bases from J, the junction contained 5 bases not matched to a gene. The CDR3 totals 16 residues. Looked up from germline, CDR1 is LGHNA and CDR2 is YNFKEQ. In nucleotides, the CDR3 is TGTGCCAGCAGCCGGGGGACTAGCGGGGGGGCCCACGAGCAGTACTTC. As protein: CASSRGTSGGAHEQYF.

The chain couples TRBV11-3 to TRBJ1-1; D unresolved. Germline V CDR1 and CDR2: SGHNT, YENEEA. The CDR3 has 13 amino acids. Trimming cost V 5 bases and J 1 base, with 8 bases left between them. The CDR3 here is CASSPPGNTEAFF. The CDR3 region has the DNA TGTGCCAGCAGCCCCCCAGGGAACACTGAAGCTTTCTTT.

Remarks on this clone: Other DNA sequences from this sample encode an identical CDR3 as well. V usage is TRBV5-1 and J usage is TRBJ2-1, with TRBD1 matching over 7 bases. CDR3 length: 15 amino acids. V lost 0 bases and J lost 0; bases outside the gene matches: 0. Germline V gene lookup returns CDR1 SGHRS and CDR2 YFSETQ. CDR3 amino acids: CASSLGTGSYNEQFF. The CDR3 region has the DNA TGCGCCAGCAGCTTGGGGACAGGCTCCTACAATGAGCAGTTCTTC. Full variable domain (rest looked up from reference TRBV5-1 and TRBJ2-1): KAGVTQTPRYLIKTRGQQVTLSCSPISGHRSVSWYQQTPGQGLQFLFEYFSETQRNKGNFPGRFSGRQFSNSRSEMNVSTLELGDSALYLCASSLGTGSYNEQFFGPGTRLTVL.

The chain recombines TRBV7-3 with TRBJ2-2, with 7 bases aligning to TRBD2. The CDR3 loop spans 17 amino acids. From germline, CDR1 is SGHTA and CDR2 FQGTGA. Unmatched junction bases numbered 11, after V lost 1 base and J lost 6 bases. In DNA form, the CDR3 reads TGTGCCAGCAGCTTAAAGCCGATGACTAGCAGGTCCGGGGAGCTGTTTTTT. Protein product: CASSLKPMTSRSGELFF.

The chain employs TRBV5-4 and TRBJ2-2, with 9 bases fitting TRBD2. The germline V gene encodes CDR1 SGHNT and CDR2 YYREEE (reference sequence). J lost 2 bases, V lost 3 bases, and 14 bases had no gene match. The CDR3 consists of 19 residues. CDR3 sequence: CASSWGGAAGGINTGELFF. The CDR3 coding sequence is TGTGCCAGCAGCTGGGGGGGGGCAGCGGGGGGCATCAACACCGGGGAGCTGTTTTTT.

This chain links TRBV7-3 with TRBJ1-1; 7 bases agree with TRBD1. Germline V CDR1 and CDR2: SGHTA, FQGTGA. The junction had 6 bases not matched to a gene; V was cut back by 2 bases and J by 6 bases. The CDR3 is made up of 14 amino acids. The CDR3 protein is CASSLEGAISEAFF. Here the CDR3 DNA reads TGTGCCAGCAGCTTAGAGGGGGCGATTTCTGAAGCTTTCTTT.

This rearrangement joins TRBV2 to TRBJ2-7, with D possibly TRBD1 on 5 matching bases. Germline V gene sequence: CDR1 SNHLY, CDR2 FYNNEI. Trimming removed 2 bases at V and 0 bases at J, with 11 bases between. The CDR3 runs 15 residues. The CDR3 protein is CASSERGRLSYEQYF. In nucleotides, the CDR3 is TGTGCCAGCAGTGAAAGGGGCAGGCTCTCCTACGAGCAGTACTTC.

The V and J genes are TRBV2 and TRBJ2-3, with D possibly being TRBD1 (6 bases). The germline V gene encodes CDR1 SNHLY and CDR2 FYNNEI. There are 13 residues in the CDR3. V was trimmed by 5 bases and J by 6 bases, leaving 12 bases between them. Here the CDR3 DNA reads TGTGCCAGCAGTCAGGGGCAGCTGGATACGCAGTATTTT. Protein: CASSQGQLDTQYF. The full variable domain, in which reference TRBV2 and TRBJ2-3 provide the parts outside the CDR3, is EPEVTQTPSHQVTQMGQEVILRCVPISNHLYFYWYRQILGQKVEFLVSFYNNEISEKSEIFDDQFSVERPDGSNFTLKIRSTKLEDSAMYFCASSQGQLDTQYFGPGTRLTVL.

This chain connects TRBV4-3 to TRBJ2-3, with 9 nucleotides matching TRBD1. CDR3 length: 16 amino acids. V shed 0 bases, J shed 7 bases, and the junction held 8 bases outside the gene matches. CDR1 LGHNA and CDR2 YSLEER come from the germline V gene. The CDR3 is CASSQDIQGAQNTQYF. The CDR3 nucleotides are TGCGCCAGCAGCCAAGATATACAGGGGGCGCAAAATACGCAGTATTTT.

Note on this clone: A read error may account for a junction end that differs from germline. The chain is built from TRBV7-9 and TRBJ2-7, with D perhaps TRBD1 (6 bases). CDR1 and CDR2 (germline): SEHNR, FQNEAQ (reference sequence). There are 12 residues in the CDR3. CDR3 sequence (DNA): TGTTCCAGCAGCCCCAGGGGCTACGAGCAGTACTTC. It encodes CSSSPRGYEQYF.

The CDR3 here is CASSFRSNTGELFF. Written as DNA, the CDR3 is TGTGCCAGCAGCTTCCGGTCGAACACCGGGGAGCTGTTTTTT. The rearrangement links TRBV7-3 to TRBJ2-2; D unresolved. V was cut by 3 bases and J by 0 bases, with 5 bases left in between. The length of the CDR3 is 14 residues. Germline assignment: CDR1 SGHTA and CDR2 FQGTGA.

The chain joins TRBV4-2 to TRBJ1-1; D not certain. The V end lost 1 base, the J end lost 5 bases, and 8 bases lay between the germline ends. CDR1 LGHNA and CDR2 YNFKEQ come from the germline V gene. The CDR3 contains 13 residues. Here the CDR3 reads CASSQAEETEAFF. The CDR3 DNA follows: TGTGCCAGCAGCCAAGCTGAGGAGACTGAAGCTTTCTTT.